This passage covers 15 T cell receptor beta chains from one sample sequenced in a study of T-cell reconstitution after alpha-beta-depleted transplantation in children. Construction of the TCRbeta library involved unique molecular identifiers. In TCRdb, the PCR reads were re-called with MiXCR into one record per CDR3 protein. The table includes about a million distinct CDR3 sequences, about 29% detected once. Sequencing used PBMCs, mostly from graft donor cells, obtained 360 days after TCRalphabeta/CD19-depleted stem cell transplant. The source is a boy under two years old who had a stem cell transplant for SCID, so the T cells may come from the graft donor.

V usage is TRBV5-1 and J usage is TRBJ2-3; D gene ambiguous. The V gene lost 7 bases and the J gene lost 0 bases, with 9 bases spanning the gap. The CDR3 contains 13 residues. Germline V gene sequence: CDR1 SGHRS, CDR2 YFSETQ. CDR3 residues: CASFKYSTDTQYF. The CDR3 nucleotides read TGCGCCAGCTTCAAGTATAGCACAGATACGCAGTATTTT.

The chain combines TRBV5-1 with TRBJ2-2, with D possibly TRBD1 on 6 matching bases. The CDR3 is 16 residues long. The V end was cut by 0 bases, the J end by 4 bases, with 13 bases between. Germline assignment: CDR1 SGHRS and CDR2 YFSETQ. The CDR3 reads CASSLVGGSFTGELFF. The CDR3 DNA reads TGCGCCAGCAGCTTGGTTGGGGGCTCGTTCACCGGGGAGCTGTTTTTT.

J is TRBJ2-7 and V is TRBV5-1, with 8 bases identical to TRBD1. Per germline, CDR1 SGHRS and CDR2 YFSETQ. This CDR3 is 16 amino acids long. V lost 1 base to trimming and J lost 2 bases; unmatched junction nucleotides: 8. The CDR3 nucleotides read TGCGCCAGCAGCTTGACCTCCGGGACAGGCCCCTACGAGCAGTACTTC. It yields the protein CASSLTSGTGPYEQYF.

CDR3 in DNA: TGTGCCAGCAGTTTGTGGATGAAGGAGACCCAGTACTTC. Amino acids: CASSLWMKETQYF. The V and J genes are TRBV27 and TRBJ2-5, with unresolved D. Trimming pared 3 bases from V and 5 bases from J, leaving 10 bases between. Germline values: CDR1 MNHEY, CDR2 SMNVEV (reference sequence). The CDR3 extends over 13 amino acids.

Concerning this clonotype itself: At one boundary the junction diverges from the germline segment, which might be a read error. This chain links TRBV28 with TRBJ2-4; D gene uncertain. CDR1 and CDR2 (germline): MDHEN, SYDVKM. This CDR3 spans 12 amino acids. The CDR3 DNA is TGTGCCAGCAGTGCAAGGACCGCCGGTATGGACTTC. Its translation: CASSARTAGMDF.

This clonotype showed up just a few times. Here the CDR3 DNA reads TGCAGCGTTCCCGGGGCAGGGCCGCGCACAGATACGCAGTATTTT. This encodes CSVPGAGPRTDTQYF. The chain couples TRBV29-1 to TRBJ2-3; TRBD1 or TRBD2 may be the D gene (5 bases each). The CDR3 consists of 15 residues. Germline V gene data show CDR1 as SQVTM and CDR2 as ANQGSEA. Trimming stripped 5 bases from V and 1 base from J, with 16 bases between.

This clonotype was picked up a small number of times. V gene TRBV12-3 or TRBV12-4 combines with J gene TRBJ1-2, with D unresolved. The V gene lost 5 bases and the J gene lost 8 bases, with 24 bases spanning the gap. The CDR3 is made up of 16 amino acids. DNA for the CDR3: TGTGCCAGCAGTCGCAACCCAGGAATTACCTATAGAGGCTACACCTTC. Its protein product is CASSRNPGITYRGYTF.

The chain combines TRBV6-5 with TRBJ2-3; perhaps TRBD2 as D (6 bases). Germline V lookup: CDR1 MNHEY, CDR2 SVGAGI. Trimming removed 5 bases at V and 3 bases at J, with 15 bases between. The CDR3 loop spans 15 amino acids. CDR3 sequence: CASSRLGGATDTQYF. CDR3 nucleotide sequence: TGTGCCAGCAGTCGACTCGGCGGGGCTACAGATACGCAGTATTTT.

CDR3 sequence (DNA): TGCGCCAGCAGCCAAGGACCCATGGGGGGGACACCGAATCGCACAGATACGCAGTATTTT. Protein sequence: CASSQGPMGGTPNRTDTQYF. The rearrangement uses TRBV4-1 and TRBJ2-3, with D maybe TRBD2 (7 bases). Germline V CDR1 and CDR2: MGHRA, YSYEKL. This CDR3 contains 20 residues. V was pared by 1 base and J by 1 base, with 24 bases between.

V and J are TRBV9 and TRBJ2-7; D may be TRBD2 (5 bases). Germline-derived CDR1 and CDR2 are SGDLS and YYNGEE. The CDR3 sequence is 13 residues long. V was cut by 2 bases and J by 1 base, with 7 bases left in between. The CDR3 DNA follows: TGTGCCAGCAGCGTGGAGGATTCCTACGAGCAGTACTTC. As protein: CASSVEDSYEQYF.

The genes are TRBV12-3 or TRBV12-4 and TRBJ1-2, with D tentatively TRBD1 (6 bases). V lost 2 bases and J lost 2, with 9 bases in between. The CDR3 is 14 amino acids. CDR3 DNA sequence: TGTGCCAGCAGTTTAATGGGGGCCAACTATGGCTACACCTTC. Its protein is CASSLMGANYGYTF.

This chain links TRBV29-1 with TRBJ1-2; 7 bases map to TRBD1. The CDR3 totals 12 residues. Germline CDR1 reads SQVTM; CDR2 reads ANQGSEA. Losses at the gene ends were 7 bases for V and 7 bases for J; bases not matched to a gene: 9. CDR3 DNA: TGCAGCGCCCAGACAGGGAAAGGTGGCTACACCTTC. Encoded protein: CSAQTGKGGYTF.

This clonotype turned up a few times. The chain combines TRBV5-1 with TRBJ2-1; no firm D call. The germline gives CDR1 SGHRS, CDR2 YFSETQ. V lost 0 bases and J lost 4, with 8 bases in between. The CDR3 covers 14 residues. CDR3 coding DNA: TGCGCCAGCAGCTTGGGTTCGTGGTACAATGAGCAGTTCTTC. It yields the protein CASSLGSWYNEQFF.

This clonotype has just one count. The chain carries TRBV4-3 and TRBJ1-4; tentative D call: TRBD1 (5 bases). V shed 0 bases and J shed 8 bases, with 19 bases lying between them. CDR1 and CDR2 (germline): LGHNA, YSLEER. This CDR3 contains 17 residues. The DNA of the CDR3 is TGCGCCAGCAGCCAAGATCACGTGGGACGGTCGACGGAAAAACTGTTTTTT. This gives the protein CASSQDHVGRSTEKLFF.

Many counts were recorded for this clonotype. The gene calls are TRBV5-6 and TRBJ1-6; 7 bases are shared with TRBD1. V lost 4 bases, J lost 10 bases, and 11 bases stayed unmatched. The CDR3 consists of 15 residues. CDR1 is SGHDT, CDR2 YYEEEE, per germline. CDR3 nucleotide sequence: TGTGCCAGCAGCCCCAGGGGGGGGGCAGGCTCACCCCTCCACTTT. Encoded protein: CASSPRGGAGSPLHF.